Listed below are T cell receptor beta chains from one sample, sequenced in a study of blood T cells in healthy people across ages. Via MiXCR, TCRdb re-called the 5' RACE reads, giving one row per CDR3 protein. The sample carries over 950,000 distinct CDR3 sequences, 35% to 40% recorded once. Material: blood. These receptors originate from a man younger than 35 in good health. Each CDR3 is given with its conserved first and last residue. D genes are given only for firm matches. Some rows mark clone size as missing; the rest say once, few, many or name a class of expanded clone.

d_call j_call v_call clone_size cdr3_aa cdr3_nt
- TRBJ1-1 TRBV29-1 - CSGQDSMNTEAFF TGCAGCGGGCAGGACAGCATGAACACTGAAGCTTTCTTT
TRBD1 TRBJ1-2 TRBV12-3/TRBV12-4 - CASSLTGSLTNYGYTF TGTGCCAGCAGCCTGACAGGGTCCCTTACAAACTATGGCTACACCTTC
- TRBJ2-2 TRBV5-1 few CASSLVANTGELFF TGCGCCAGCAGCTTGGTCGCGAACACCGGGGAGCTGTTTTTT
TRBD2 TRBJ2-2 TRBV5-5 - CASIRPAGVHTGELFF TGTGCCAGCATCCGCCCGGCGGGGGTCCACACCGGGGAGCTGTTTTTT
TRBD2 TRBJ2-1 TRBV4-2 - CASSQASGGNSYNGQFF TGTGCCAGCAGCCAAGCAAGCGGGGGGAACTCCTACAATGGGCAGTTCTTC
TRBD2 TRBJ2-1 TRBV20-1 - CSARGSSGDGNEQFF TGCAGTGCTAGAGGGTCTAGCGGGGACGGTAATGAGCAGTTCTTC
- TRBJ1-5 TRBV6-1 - CASSENRDNQPQHF TGTGCCAGCAGTGAAAACAGGGACAATCAGCCCCAGCATTTT
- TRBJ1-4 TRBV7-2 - CVSSLGGGGNEKLFF TGTGTCAGCAGCTTAGGAGGGGGTGGTAATGAAAAACTGTTTTTT
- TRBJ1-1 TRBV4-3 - CASSQEGRGNTEAFF TGCGCCAGCAGCCAAGAGGGCAGGGGGAACACTGAAGCTTTCTTT
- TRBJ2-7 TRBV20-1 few CSARWAGVYNEQYF TGCAGTGCTAGGTGGGCGGGCGTATACAATGAGCAGTACTTC
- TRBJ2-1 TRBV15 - CATSRRIPGQTPYNEQFF TGTGCCACCAGCAGAAGGATTCCGGGACAAACCCCCTACAATGAGCAGTTCTTC
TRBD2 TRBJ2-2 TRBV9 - CASSVGVPGLAGLLRPYTGELFF TGTGCCAGCAGCGTAGGGGTCCCCGGACTAGCGGGACTCCTCCGACCTTACACCGGGGAGCTGTTTTTT
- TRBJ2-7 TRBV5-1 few CASSLGGGNYEQYF TGCGCCAGCAGCTTGGGAGGAGGCAATTACGAGCAGTACTTC
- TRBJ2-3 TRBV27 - CASSLSVLRDTQYF TGTGCCAGCAGCCTATCCGTCCTGCGAGATACGCAGTATTTT
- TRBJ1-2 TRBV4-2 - CASSQRGDYGYTF TGTGCCAGCAGCCAGAGAGGGGACTATGGCTACACCTTC
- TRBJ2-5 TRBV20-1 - CSAAQGLAQTQYF TGCAGTGCTGCCCAAGGACTGGCCCAGACCCAGTACTTC
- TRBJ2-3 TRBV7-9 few CASSLEGIGATQYF TGTGCCAGCAGCTTAGAAGGAATTGGTGCTACGCAGTATTTT
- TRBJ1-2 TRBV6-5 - CASSVRPTYGYTF TGTGCCAGCAGTGTCCGTCCGACCTATGGCTACACCTTC
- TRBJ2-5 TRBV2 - CASVIARQETQYF TGCGCCAGCGTGATTGCCCGCCAAGAGACCCAGTACTTC
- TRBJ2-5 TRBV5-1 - CASRWGDNNEQYF TGCGCCAGCCGGTGGGGAGATAACAATGAGCAGTACTTC
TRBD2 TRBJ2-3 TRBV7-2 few CASSPGDSGRRTDTQYF TGTGCCAGCAGCCCAGGGGATAGCGGGAGACGCACAGATACGCAGTATTTT
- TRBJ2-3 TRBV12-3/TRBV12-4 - CASNQIGREDTQYF TGTGCCAGCAACCAAATTGGCAGGGAAGATACGCAGTATTTT
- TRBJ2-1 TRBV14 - CAGSQSNEQFF TGTGCCGGCAGCCAGAGTAATGAGCAGTTCTTC
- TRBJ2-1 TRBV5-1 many CASSPSGDNEQFF TGCGCCAGCAGCCCATCGGGGGATAATGAGCAGTTCTTC
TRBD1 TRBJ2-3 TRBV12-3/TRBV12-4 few CASSPGQALGTDTQYF TGTGCCAGCAGTCCCGGACAGGCCCTAGGCACAGATACGCAGTATTTT
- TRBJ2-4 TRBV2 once CASSDNPRSKNIQYF TGTGCCAGCAGTGATAATCCCCGCTCCAAAAACATTCAGTACTTC